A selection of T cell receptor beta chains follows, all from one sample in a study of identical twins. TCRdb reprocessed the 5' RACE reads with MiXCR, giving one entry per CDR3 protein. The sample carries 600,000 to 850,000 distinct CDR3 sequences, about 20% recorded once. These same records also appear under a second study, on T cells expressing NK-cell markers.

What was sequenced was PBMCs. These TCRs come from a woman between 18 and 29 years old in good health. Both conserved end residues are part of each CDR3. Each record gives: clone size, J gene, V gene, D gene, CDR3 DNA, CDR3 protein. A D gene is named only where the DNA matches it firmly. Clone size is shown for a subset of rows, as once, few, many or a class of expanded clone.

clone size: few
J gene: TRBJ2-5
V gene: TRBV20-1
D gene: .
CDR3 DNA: TGCAGTGCTAGGGGGCCAACGCGGGAGACCCAGTACTTC
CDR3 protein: CSARGPTRETQYF

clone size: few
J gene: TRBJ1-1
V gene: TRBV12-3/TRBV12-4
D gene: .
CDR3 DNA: TGTGCCAGCAGTTCCTCAGGGAACCTCCTTATGAACACTGAAGCTTTCTTT
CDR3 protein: CASSSSGNLLMNTEAFF

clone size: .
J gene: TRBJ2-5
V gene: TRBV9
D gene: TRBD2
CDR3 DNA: TGTGCCAGCAGCGTGGCGGGACTAGCGGGACAAGAGACCCAGTACTTC
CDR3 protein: CASSVAGLAGQETQYF

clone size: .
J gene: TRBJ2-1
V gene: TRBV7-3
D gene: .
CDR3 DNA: TGTGCCAGCAGTCGCGGTGTGGGCCTCTCCTACAATGAGCAGTTCTTC
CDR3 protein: CASSRGVGLSYNEQFF

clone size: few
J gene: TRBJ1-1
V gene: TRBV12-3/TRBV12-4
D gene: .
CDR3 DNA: TGTGCCAGCAGTAAAGGGGGAGAAGCTTTCTTT
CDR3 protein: CASSKGGEAFF

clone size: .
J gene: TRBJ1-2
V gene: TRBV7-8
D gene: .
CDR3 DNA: TGTGCCAGCAGCTTAGGTACGGGACCGTATTTTGGCTATGGCTACACCTTC
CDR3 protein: CASSLGTGPYFGYGYTF

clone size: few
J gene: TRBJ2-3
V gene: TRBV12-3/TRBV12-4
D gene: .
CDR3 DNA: TGTGCCAGCAGTTTTAGGACTGGGGGGGGCCAAGATACGCAGTATTTT
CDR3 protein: CASSFRTGGGQDTQYF

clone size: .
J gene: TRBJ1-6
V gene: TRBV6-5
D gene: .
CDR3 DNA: TGTGCCAGCAGTTACTCAGGGCGGTATACTAATTCACCCCTCCACTTT
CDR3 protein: CASSYSGRYTNSPLHF

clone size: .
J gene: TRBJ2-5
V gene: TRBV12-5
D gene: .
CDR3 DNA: TGTGCTAGTGGTAGGGGGTGGCAAGAGACCCAGTACTTC
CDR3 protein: CASGRGWQETQYF

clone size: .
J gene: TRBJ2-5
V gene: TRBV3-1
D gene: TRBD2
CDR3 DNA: TGTGCCAGCAGCCAAGTAGCGGGGGGAGAGCAATACCAAGAGACCCAGTACTTC
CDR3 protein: CASSQVAGGEQYQETQYF

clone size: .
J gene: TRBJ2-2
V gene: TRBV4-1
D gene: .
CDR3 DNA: TGCGCCAGCAGCGCCCATCAGGAAACGAACACCGGGGAGTTGTTTTTT
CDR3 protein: CASSAHQETNTGELFF

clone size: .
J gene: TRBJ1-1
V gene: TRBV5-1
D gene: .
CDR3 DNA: TGCGCCAGCAGCTTGGAGAGACAGAACACTGAAGCTTTCTTT
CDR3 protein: CASSLERQNTEAFF

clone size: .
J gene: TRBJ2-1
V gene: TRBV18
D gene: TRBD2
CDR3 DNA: TGTGCCAGCTTACTAGCGGGAGAGCACAATGAGCAGTTCTTC
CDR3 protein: CASLLAGEHNEQFF

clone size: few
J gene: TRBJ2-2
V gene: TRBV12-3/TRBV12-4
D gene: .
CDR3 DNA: TGTGCCAGCAGGGGTACAGGGACCGGCACCGGGGAGCTGTTTTTT
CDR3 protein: CASRGTGTGTGELFF

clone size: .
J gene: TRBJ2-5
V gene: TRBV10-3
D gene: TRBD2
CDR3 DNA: TGTGCCATCAAGGCTAGCGGGAGGGTGGAGACCCAGTACTTC
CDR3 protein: CAIKASGRVETQYF

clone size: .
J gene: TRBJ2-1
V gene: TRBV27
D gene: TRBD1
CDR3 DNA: TGTGCCAGCGCACCCAGAACAGGGGGCAAGGTTGGGGATGAGCAGTTCTTC
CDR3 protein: CASAPRTGGKVGDEQFF

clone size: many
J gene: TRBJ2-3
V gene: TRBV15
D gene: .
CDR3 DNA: TGTGCCACCAGCGAACAGGGCGCAGGTAATACGCAGTATTTT
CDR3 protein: CATSEQGAGNTQYF

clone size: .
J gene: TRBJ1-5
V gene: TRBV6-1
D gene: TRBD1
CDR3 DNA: TGTGCCAGCAGTCCCGTAAACAGGGGAGGCAATCAGCCCCAGCATTTT
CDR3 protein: CASSPVNRGGNQPQHF

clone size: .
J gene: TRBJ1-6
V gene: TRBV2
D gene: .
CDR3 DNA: TGTGCCAGCACGGGCACAGGGTGGGGTTCACCCCTCCACTTT
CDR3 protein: CASTGTGWGSPLHF

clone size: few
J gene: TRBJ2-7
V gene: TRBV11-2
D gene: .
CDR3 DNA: TGTGCCAGCAGCTTAGATCCGTCAACCTACGAGCAGTACTTC
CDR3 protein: CASSLDPSTYEQYF

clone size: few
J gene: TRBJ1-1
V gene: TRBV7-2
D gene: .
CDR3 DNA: TGTGCCAGCAGCTCTACCAAATTTGAAGCTTTCTTT
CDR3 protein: CASSSTKFEAFF

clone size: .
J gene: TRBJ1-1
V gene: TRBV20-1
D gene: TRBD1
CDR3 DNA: TGCAGTGCTGGCAGGGGGCCGAACACTGAAGCTTTCTTT
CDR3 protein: CSAGRGPNTEAFF

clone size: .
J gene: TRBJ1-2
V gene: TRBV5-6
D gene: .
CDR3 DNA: TGTGCCAGCAGCTTGGTATCGGCAGGGTCCGCCGTGTACTATGGCTACACCTTC
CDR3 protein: CASSLVSAGSAVYYGYTF

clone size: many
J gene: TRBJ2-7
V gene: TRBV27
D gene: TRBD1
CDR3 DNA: TGTGCCAGCAGGGCCATGCACAGGGGCATGTTCATGGACGAGCAGTACTTC
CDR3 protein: CASRAMHRGMFMDEQYF

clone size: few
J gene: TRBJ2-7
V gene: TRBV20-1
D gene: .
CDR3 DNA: TGCAGTGCTGACCGTGGTGGGCAGTACTTC
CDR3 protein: CSADRGGQYF

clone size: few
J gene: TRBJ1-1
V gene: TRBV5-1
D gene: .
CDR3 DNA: TGCGCCAGCAGCTTGGCGATGACAGGTGGGGAGAACACTGAAGCTTTCTTT
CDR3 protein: CASSLAMTGGENTEAFF

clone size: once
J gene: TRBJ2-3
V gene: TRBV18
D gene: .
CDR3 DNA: TGTGCCAGCTTGTCTAGAGATACGCAGTATTTT
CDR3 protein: CASLSRDTQYF

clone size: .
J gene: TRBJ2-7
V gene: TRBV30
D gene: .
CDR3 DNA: TGTGCCTGGAGTACGTTCGCTAGCGTAGCCTACGAGCAGTACTTC
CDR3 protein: CAWSTFASVAYEQYF

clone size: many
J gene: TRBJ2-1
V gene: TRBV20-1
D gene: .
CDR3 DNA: TGCAGTGCTAGAGGAGGGGGGTACAATGAGCAGTTCTTC
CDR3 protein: CSARGGGYNEQFF

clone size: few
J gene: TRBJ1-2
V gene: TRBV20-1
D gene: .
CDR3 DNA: TGCAGTACCCGGACAGCTAACTATGGCTACACCTTC
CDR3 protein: CSTRTANYGYTF

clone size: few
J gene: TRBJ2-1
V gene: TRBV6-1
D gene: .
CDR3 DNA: TGTGCCAGCAGCCACGAACTAGGAGGTGTAAATGAGCAGTTCTTC
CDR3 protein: CASSHELGGVNEQFF

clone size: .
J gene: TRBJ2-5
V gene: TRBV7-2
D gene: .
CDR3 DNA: TGTGCCAGCAGCGCCGAAGGCCGGGGGACCCAGTACTTC
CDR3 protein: CASSAEGRGTQYF